This T cell receptor beta chain was profiled in a study of stem cell transplantation in POMP-related autoinflammatory disease. This table comes from immunoSEQ multiplex PCR, and its TCRdb copy is limited to in-frame clones, with some not included. The top ten clones hold roughly 0.7% of a sample with over 25,000 clones, around 90% of them seen once. The clonotype was recovered from a human donor with POMP-related autoinflammation and immune dysregulation (PRAID). Sequenced here: CD4+ T cells from PBMCs, sampled before stem cell transplantation.

CDR3 residues: CASRRGNYGYTF. In nucleotides, the CDR3 is TGTGCCAGCAGGCGGGGTAACTATGGCTACACCTTC. J is TRBJ1-2 and V is TRBV27, with no clear D. The V end was cut by 6 bases, the J end by 1 base, with 6 bases between. Germline V lookup: CDR1 MNHEY, CDR2 SMNVEV (reference sequence). This CDR3 is built from 12 residues.